This T cell receptor beta chain was documented in a study of blood T cell repertoires in COVID-19. At the level of the study: In each case, the material was cDNA or gDNA derived from T cells, B-cell-depleted T cells, or PBMCs.

Using immunoSEQ multiplex PCR, the repertoire was profiled, and TCRdb retains in-frame clones only, with some absent. Of 150,000 to 200,000 clones in the sample, around 85% were seen once. V was trimmed by 0 bases and J by 2 bases, leaving 18 bases between them. Germline CDR1 ENHRY, CDR2 SYGVKD. The CDR3 runs to 18 residues. Sequencing used peripheral blood. The clonotype comes from a man in his sixties who had recovered from COVID-19. This chain links TRBV10-3 with TRBJ2-3; weak D call: TRBD2 (6 bases). The CDR3 region has the DNA TGTGCCATCAGTGAGTCGGGTAGGGGACTGCACATCACAGATACGCAGTATTTT. As protein: CAISESGRGLHITDTQYF.